The present entry profiles one T cell receptor beta chain with its context. A single count supports this clone. Its antigen remains unidentified. Base qualities are not provided; no much larger clone lies one nucleotide away. The record originates from a study of control samples from healthy donors and cancer patients (dated by TCRdb to 2020 to 2022). Library prep was done by the immunoSEQ multiplex PCR assay. TCRdb took over this immuneACCESS table, retaining in-frame rearrangements with V and J assigned. Such tables are incomplete; in checked studies, under half of the missing clones stem from an unresolved V gene, and the remainder is unexplained. The sample data list 90,000 or so clones, and 70% to 90% of these were observed just once. Around 20% of the sample is held by the ten biggest clonotypes. This receptor was obtained from a man in his thirties or forties in good health. Sequenced sample: blood.

The CDR3 reads CASSYGLAGAQETQYF. Read as DNA, the sequence is TGCGCCAGCAGCTACGGACTAGCGGGGGCCCAAGAGACCCAGTACTTC. The chain links TRBV5-1 with TRBJ2-5, and TRBD2 matches 13 of the central bases. Taken from cysteine to phenylalanine, the CDR3 has 16 residues. The retained sequence is limited to the CDR3, 48 bases, with the frame set at the first base. Germline trimming amounts to 3 bases on V and 1 base on J, with 3 as the count of junction bases outside the gene matches. CDR1 and CDR2, per the germline V gene, are SGHRS and YFSETQ.